These T cell receptor beta chains were read from a single sample in a study of identical twins. MiXCR, applied by TCRdb to the 5' RACE reads, yields one record per CDR3 protein. The sample records approximately 890,000 distinct CDR3 sequences, about 12% being singletons. This same sample was also part of a study on yellow fever vaccine responses in identical twins.

The sample was PBMCs. All receptors come from a woman between 18 and 29 years old in good health. Both conserved end residues are part of each CDR3. Each record gives: J gene, V gene, D gene, CDR3 length, clone size, CDR3 DNA, CDR3 protein. The D gene is left open where the match is weak. The listing skips clone size in some rows; elsewhere it reads once, few, many or a size class.

TRBJ1-6,TRBV14,NA,14,few,TGTGCCAGCAGCCAAGAGGTCCCTAATTCACCCCTCCACTTT,CASSQEVPNSPLHF
TRBJ2-1,TRBV25-1,NA,17,few,TGTGCCAGCAGCCCCCGGGTAGGGGTAAGCTCCTACAATGAGCAGTTCTTC,CASSPRVGVSSYNEQFF
TRBJ2-4,TRBV29-1,NA,13,few,TGCAGCGTTAGGGTACAGTTCGTGAACATTCAGTACTTC,CSVRVQFVNIQYF
TRBJ2-3,TRBV12-3/TRBV12-4,NA,14,many,TGTGCCAGCAGCCACCCCGGGGGTGCATATACGCAGTATTTT,CASSHPGGAYTQYF
TRBJ2-1,TRBV7-9,TRBD2,15,many,TGTGCCAGCAGCTTCGGACTAGCGGCCTACAATGAGCAGTTCTTC,CASSFGLAAYNEQFF
TRBJ2-7,TRBV29-1,TRBD1,13,few,TGCAGCGTTTGGGACAGGAGAACCTACGAGCAGTACTTC,CSVWDRRTYEQYF
TRBJ2-7,TRBV28,TRBD1,14,NA,TGTGCCAGCAGACCCCGGGACAGGGTAGGAGAGCAGTACTTC,CASRPRDRVGEQYF
TRBJ1-1,TRBV10-2,NA,13,few,TGCGCCAGCAGTGAGCGCGGTATACTTGAAGCTTTCTTT,CASSERGILEAFF
TRBJ2-1,TRBV25-1,NA,15,many,TGTGCCAGCAGTGGGCCCCGGACGGGTGACAATGAGCAGTTCTTC,CASSGPRTGDNEQFF
TRBJ1-3,TRBV7-9,NA,14,few,TGTGCCAGCAGCCCCGCGGACTCTGGAAACACCATATATTTT,CASSPADSGNTIYF
TRBJ1-1,TRBV5-4,TRBD1,14,NA,TGTGCCAGCAGAGCTTGGCGGGACAGCACTGAAGCTTTCTTT,CASRAWRDSTEAFF
TRBJ2-5,TRBV5-1,TRBD1,15,few,TGCGCCAGCAGCTTAGGGACAGTTGTCCAAGAGACCCAGTACTTC,CASSLGTVVQETQYF
TRBJ2-7,TRBV29-1,NA,12,NA,TGCAGCGTTTCTACAGACCCCTACGAGCAGTACTTC,CSVSTDPYEQYF
TRBJ1-1,TRBV6-1,NA,10,few,TGTGCCAGCAGTGAACTGGGAGCTTTCTTT,CASSELGAFF
TRBJ2-2,TRBV25-1,NA,11,few,TGTGCCAGCAGTGGTCAGGGCGTGCTGTTTTTT,CASSGQGVLFF
TRBJ2-7,TRBV11-3,NA,14,many,TGTGCCAGCAGCTTAGATCCCGGATCATACGAGCAGTACTTC,CASSLDPGSYEQYF
TRBJ2-1,TRBV27,NA,16,NA,TGTGCCAGCAGTGCTCCCCTGTCCGCAGGGTACAATGAGCAGTTCTTC,CASSAPLSAGYNEQFF
TRBJ2-7,TRBV12-3/TRBV12-4,TRBD1,12,NA,TGTGCCAGCAGTTGGGACAGGTTCGAGCAGTACTTC,CASSWDRFEQYF
TRBJ2-1,TRBV29-1,NA,15,NA,TGCAGCGTTGGGGATCCAGGAGGCTCCTACAATGAGCAGTTCTTC,CSVGDPGGSYNEQFF
TRBJ1-5,TRBV5-6,NA,15,many,TGTGCCAGCAGTTGGGGACCAGATAGCAATCAGCCCCAGCATTTT,CASSWGPDSNQPQHF
TRBJ2-1,TRBV5-1,NA,16,NA,TGCGCCAGCAGCGCAAACAGGGACTCGCTCTACAATGAGCAGTTCTTC,CASSANRDSLYNEQFF
TRBJ2-1,TRBV7-2,NA,14,NA,TGTGCCAGCAGCTCTGGGGGGGGCCTTGTTGAGCAGTTCTTC,CASSSGGGLVEQFF
TRBJ2-1,TRBV19,NA,15,few,TGTGCCAGTAGTATTATAGGGTTGTCCTACAATGAGCAGTTCTTC,CASSIIGLSYNEQFF
TRBJ2-6,TRBV7-3,NA,19,NA,TGTGCCAGCAGCTTAAAGTTAGGAACGAGGTTAACTGGGGCCAACGTCCTGACTTTC,CASSLKLGTRLTGANVLTF
TRBJ1-4,TRBV19,NA,15,NA,TGTGCCAGCACCTCCTTTAGACGTAGCCCCGAAAAACTGTTTTTT,CASTSFRRSPEKLFF
TRBJ2-7,TRBV7-9,TRBD1,15,NA,TGTGCCAGCAGCCGATCCGGGACAGGGATCTACGAGCAGTACTTC,CASSRSGTGIYEQYF
TRBJ2-3,TRBV5-1,TRBD2,16,few,TGCGCCAGCTCCCCGGGGCGCGGGGGAAACACAGATACGCAGTATTTT,CASSPGRGGNTDTQYF
TRBJ1-1,TRBV28,NA,13,NA,TGTGCCAGCGGGTGGGTGGCGAACACTGAAGCTTTCTTT,CASGWVANTEAFF
TRBJ1-1,TRBV7-2,NA,14,NA,TGTGCCAGCAGCTTAACGACAGTGAACACTGAAGCTTTCTTT,CASSLTTVNTEAFF
TRBJ2-5,TRBV5-1,TRBD2,15,NA,TGCGCCAGCAGCCGGACTAGCGGGAGTTATAAGACCCAGTACTTC,CASSRTSGSYKTQYF
TRBJ2-1,TRBV24-1,NA,15,many,TGTGCCACCACCGCCGGGACCCCTTCCTACAATGAGCAGTTCTTC,CATTAGTPSYNEQFF
TRBJ2-2,TRBV5-1,TRBD1,14,NA,TGCGCCAGCAGCTCACAGGGGGCTGTCGGGGAGCTGTTTTTT,CASSSQGAVGELFF
TRBJ2-7,TRBV11-1,NA,13,many,TGTGCCAGCAGCTTCGACAGCTCCTACGAGCAGTACTTC,CASSFDSSYEQYF
TRBJ2-1,TRBV20-1,NA,15,NA,TGCAGTGCTAGAGATCACAGACAGCCCTACAATGAGCAGTTCTTC,CSARDHRQPYNEQFF
TRBJ2-7,TRBV28,TRBD2,16,NA,TGTGCCAGCAGTCGGGTAAACGGGAGGGCGTCCTACGAGCAGTACTTC,CASSRVNGRASYEQYF
TRBJ1-1,TRBV6-5,NA,15,NA,TGTGCCAGCAGTTACGGAACAGGGTTTGTCACTGAAGCTTTCTTT,CASSYGTGFVTEAFF
TRBJ2-1,TRBV27,TRBD1,14,few,TGTGCCAGCAGTCCCAGGACAGGGGCCAATGAGCAGTTCTTC,CASSPRTGANEQFF